These 18 T cell receptor beta chains came from one sample sequenced in a study of control samples from healthy donors and cancer patients. Generated by immunoSEQ multiplex PCR, the TCRdb table keeps only in-frame clones and is missing some. The sample has 100,000 to 150,000 clones; 85% to 95% are singletons. What was sequenced was PBMCs. The source is a man at least 80 years old with head and neck cancer.

The chain links TRBV5-4 to TRBJ1-2; 10 bases match TRBD1. Looked up from germline, CDR1 is SGHNT and CDR2 is YYREEE (reference sequence). This CDR3 is built from 15 residues. The trim removed 4 bases at V and 1 base at J, leaving 4 bases unmatched. The CDR3 DNA reads TGTGCCAGCAGCGACCGGGACAGGGGTAACTATGGCTACACCTTC. This translates into CASSDRDRGNYGYTF.

The V call is TRBV7-2, the J call TRBJ1-6; D is ambiguous. The germline gives CDR1 SGHTA, CDR2 FQGNSA. The CDR3 length is 13 residues. Trimming shortened V by 4 bases and J by 8 bases, and 9 bases separated the two germline ends. The CDR3 is CASSSRGDSPLHF. CDR3 nucleotides: TGTGCCAGCAGCTCCCGTGGGGATTCACCCCTCCACTTT. Full variable domain (missing parts from reference TRBV7-2 and TRBJ1-6): GAGVSQSPSNKVTEKGKDVELRCDPISGHTALYWYRQSLGQGLEFLIYFQGNSAPDKSGLPSDRFSAERTGGSVSTLTIQRTQQEDSAVYLCASSSRGDSPLHFGNGTRLTVT.

This rearrangement joins TRBV29-1 to TRBJ2-4; 9 nucleotides align to TRBD1. CDR3 size: 16 residues. Germline assignment: CDR1 SQVTM and CDR2 ANQGSEA. CDR3 bases: TGCAGTGCAACGCCCGGAGGACAGGGGCAGGGAAACATTCAGTACTTC. The encoded protein is CSATPGGQGQGNIQYF. The entire variable domain, with the rest obtained from reference TRBV29-1 and TRBJ2-4, is as follows: SAVISQKPSRDICQRGTSLTIQCQVDSQVTMMFWYRQQPGQSLTLIATANQGSEATYESGFVIDKFPISRPNLTFSTLTVSNMSPEDSSIYLCSATPGGQGQGNIQYFGAGTRLSVL.

The chain uses TRBV7-9 and TRBJ1-3; D remains unclear. The CDR3 sequence is 14 residues long. Per germline, CDR1 SEHNR and CDR2 FQNEAQ (reference sequence). V was cut by 2 bases and J by 6 bases, with 11 bases left in between. This CDR3 is CASSLTALENTIYF. For the CDR3, the DNA is TGTGCCAGCAGCTTAACGGCCCTAGAAAACACCATATATTTT. Filled out from reference TRBV7-9 and TRBJ1-3, the complete variable domain reads DTGVSQNPRHKITKRGQNVTFRCDPISEHNRLYWYRQTLGQGPEFLTYFQNEAQLEKSRLLSDRFSAERPKGSFSTLEIQRTEQGDSAMYLCASSLTALENTIYFGEGSWLTVV.

The rearrangement links TRBV19 to TRBJ1-5; 8 bases line up with TRBD1. J gave up 7 bases and V 7 bases, and 12 bases lay outside the gene matches. Germline V lookup: CDR1 LNHDA, CDR2 SQIVND (reference sequence). The CDR3 runs 15 residues. The CDR3: CASTGLDRVGQPQHF. The CDR3 DNA follows: TGTGCCAGTACCGGCCTGGACAGGGTAGGGCAGCCCCAGCATTTT.

The chain joins TRBV19 to TRBJ2-1; D uncertain. CDR3 length: 15 amino acids. Germline V gives CDR1 LNHDA, CDR2 SQIVND (reference sequence). V shed 3 bases and J shed 4 bases, with 13 bases lying between them. CDR3 DNA sequence: TGTGCCAGTAGTATTCGGGTCGAGCAGTACAATGAGCAGTTCTTC. Encoded protein: CASSIRVEQYNEQFF.

This clone showed up just once. The V call is TRBV18, the J call TRBJ1-4; 9 nucleotides match TRBD1. Trimming took 3 bases from V and 6 from J; bases not matched to a gene: 8. Germline V gene lookup returns CDR1 KGHSH and CDR2 LQKENI. The CDR3 has 16 residues. CDR3 sequence reads: CASSPSDRGGYEKLFF. Here the CDR3 DNA reads TGTGCCAGCTCACCGTCGGACAGGGGAGGATATGAAAAACTGTTTTTT.

This clone was seen a single time. The J gene is TRBJ1-3, the V gene TRBV5-5; TRBD1 agrees at 8 bases. Trimming removed 3 bases from V and 3 bases from J; junction bases left unmatched: 5. Germline V gene lookup returns CDR1 SGHKS and CDR2 YYEKEE (reference sequence). The CDR3 is 15 amino acids. This CDR3 is CASSWDRLIGNTIYF. The CDR3 coding sequence is TGTGCCAGCAGCTGGGACAGGTTAATTGGAAACACCATATATTTT.

This clone was picked up a small number of times. The chain employs TRBV6-5 and TRBJ2-5; perhaps TRBD1 as D (6 bases). Germline lookup yields CDR1 MNHEY and CDR2 SVGAGI. This CDR3 spans 15 amino acids. Trimming cost V 6 bases and J 6 bases, with 20 bases left between them. The CDR3 region is CASRSGTTGFKTQYF. In DNA, the CDR3 is TGTGCCAGCAGGTCCGGGACCACAGGGTTTAAGACCCAGTACTTC.

The gene calls are TRBV28 and TRBJ2-3; TRBD1 agrees at 8 bases. The V and J ends lost 5 bases and 5 bases, in that order; junction bases with no gene match: 6. Germline lookup yields CDR1 MDHEN and CDR2 SYDVKM. This CDR3 has 14 residues. In DNA, the CDR3 is TGTGCCAGCAGTGCTCAGGGGGCTGGAGATACGCAGTATTTT. This codes for CASSAQGAGDTQYF.

The gene calls are TRBV6-2 or TRBV6-3 and TRBJ2-3, with 7 bases matching TRBD1. The V and J ends lost 0 bases and 5 bases, in that order; junction bases with no gene match: 17. CDR1 and CDR2 from the germline V gene are MNHEY and SVGEGT. This CDR3 region has 19 residues. CDR3 bases: TGTGCCAGCAGTTACTCGAAGGGGGCGAGCCATAGGCTACAAGATACGCAGTATTTT. It translates to CASSYSKGASHRLQDTQYF.

A word on this clone: At one boundary the junction diverges from the germline segment, which might be a read error. The rearrangement joins TRBV4-1 to TRBJ2-5, with no clear D. The V gene's germline CDR1 is MGHRA and CDR2 YSYEKL. There are 16 residues in the CDR3. This CDR3 reads CASSQVANLWTETQYF. CDR3 DNA: TGCGCCAGCAGCCAAGTCGCCAATTTGTGGACGGAGACCCAATACTTC.

The V gene is TRBV14, the J gene TRBJ2-7; 8 bases are a match to TRBD1. The CDR3 extends over 19 amino acids. J gave up 3 bases and V 0 bases, and 16 bases lay outside the gene matches. CDR1 SGHDN and CDR2 FVKESK come from the germline V gene. CDR3 bases: TGTGCCAGCAGCCAAGATCGGGGGATCAGTGCAGGGGGCGGCTACGAGCAGTACTTC. This gives the protein CASSQDRGISAGGGYEQYF.

CDR3 in DNA: TGCGCCAGCAGCTTGGCCATGGACGGGACAGATACGCAGTATTTT. This sequence encodes CASSLAMDGTDTQYF. The J gene is TRBJ2-3, the V gene TRBV5-1; D not resolved. The CDR3 spans 15 residues. CDR1 is SGHRS, CDR2 YFSETQ, per germline. Trimming stripped 0 bases from V and 3 bases from J, with 11 bases between.

V gene TRBV9 combines with J gene TRBJ2-3, with 9 positions matching TRBD2. The germline CDR1 and CDR2 sequences are SGDLS and YYNGEE. The CDR3 consists of 15 residues. Losses at the gene ends were 3 bases for V and 6 bases for J; bases not matched to a gene: 8. The CDR3, as DNA: TGTGCCAGCAGCGCACCTAGCGGGACAGAGGATACGCAGTATTTT. Its translation is CASSAPSGTEDTQYF.

The rearrangement uses TRBV12-3 or TRBV12-4 and TRBJ2-1; D call uncertain. Trimming took 2 bases from V and 8 from J, leaving 10 bases between them. This CDR3 has 13 amino acids. CDR3 in amino acids: CASSLLEVHEQFF. As DNA, the CDR3 is TGTGCCAGCAGTTTATTAGAAGTCCATGAGCAGTTCTTC.

This clone was recorded a few times. This chain uses TRBV11-3 with TRBJ1-1; 7 nucleotides agree with TRBD1. This CDR3 has 13 residues. CDR1 and CDR2 from the germline V gene are SGHNT and YENEEA. The V gene end was trimmed by 4 bases and the J gene end by 11 bases; junction bases not matched to a gene: 10. This chain's CDR3 is CASSWEQGQGAFF. CDR3 sequence (DNA): TGTGCCAGCAGCTGGGAACAGGGGCAAGGGGCTTTCTTT.

The chain combines TRBV25-1 with TRBJ1-6; no reliable D call. CDR1 and CDR2 (germline): MGHDK, SYGVNS. This CDR3 is 10 amino acids long. Trimming stripped 3 bases from V and 14 bases from J, with 5 bases between. The CDR3 bases are TGTGCCAGCAGTGACCTCACCCTCCACTTT. This gives the protein CASSDLTLHF.